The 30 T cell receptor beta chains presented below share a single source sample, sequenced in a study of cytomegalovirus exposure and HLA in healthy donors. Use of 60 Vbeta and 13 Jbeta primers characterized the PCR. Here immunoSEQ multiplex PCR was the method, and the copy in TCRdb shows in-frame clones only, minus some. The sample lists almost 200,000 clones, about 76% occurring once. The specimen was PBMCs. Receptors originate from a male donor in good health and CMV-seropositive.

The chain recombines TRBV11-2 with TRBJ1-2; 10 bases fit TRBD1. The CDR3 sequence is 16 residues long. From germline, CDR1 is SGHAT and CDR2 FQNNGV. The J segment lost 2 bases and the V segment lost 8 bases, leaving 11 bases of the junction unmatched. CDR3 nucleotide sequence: TGTGCCAGCGGAGACCGGGACAGGGGAGGGAACTATGGCTACACCTTC. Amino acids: CASGDRDRGGNYGYTF.

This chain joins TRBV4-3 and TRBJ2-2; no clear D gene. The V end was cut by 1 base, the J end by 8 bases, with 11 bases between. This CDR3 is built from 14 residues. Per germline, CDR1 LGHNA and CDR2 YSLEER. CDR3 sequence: CASSQGPRVGELFF. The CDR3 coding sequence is TGCGCCAGCAGCCAAGGGCCACGGGTTGGGGAGCTGTTTTTT.

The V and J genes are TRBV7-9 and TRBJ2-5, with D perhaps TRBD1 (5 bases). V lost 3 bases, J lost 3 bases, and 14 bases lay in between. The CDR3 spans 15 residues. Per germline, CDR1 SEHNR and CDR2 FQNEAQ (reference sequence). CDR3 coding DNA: TGTGCCAGCAGCTTGATCTATGGGGCTGAAGAGACCCAGTACTTC. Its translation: CASSLIYGAEETQYF.

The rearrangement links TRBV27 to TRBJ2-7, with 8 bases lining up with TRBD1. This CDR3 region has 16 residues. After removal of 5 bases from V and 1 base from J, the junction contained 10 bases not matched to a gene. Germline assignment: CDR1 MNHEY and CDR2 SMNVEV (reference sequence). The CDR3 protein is CASSRSSGQASYEQYF. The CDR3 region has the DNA TGTGCCAGCAGTCGCAGCTCGGGACAGGCTTCCTACGAGCAGTACTTC.

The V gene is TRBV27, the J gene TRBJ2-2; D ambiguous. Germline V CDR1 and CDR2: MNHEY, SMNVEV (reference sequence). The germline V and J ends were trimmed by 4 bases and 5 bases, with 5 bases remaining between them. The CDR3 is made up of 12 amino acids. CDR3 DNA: TGTGCCAGCAGTTACGAGACCGGGGAGCTGTTTTTT. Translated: CASSYETGELFF.

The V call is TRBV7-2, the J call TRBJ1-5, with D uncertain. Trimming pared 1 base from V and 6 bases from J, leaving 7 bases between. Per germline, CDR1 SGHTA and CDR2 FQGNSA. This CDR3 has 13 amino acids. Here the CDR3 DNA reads TGTGCCAGCAGCTTAGAATATAGTCAGCCCCAGCATTTT. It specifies CASSLEYSQPQHF.

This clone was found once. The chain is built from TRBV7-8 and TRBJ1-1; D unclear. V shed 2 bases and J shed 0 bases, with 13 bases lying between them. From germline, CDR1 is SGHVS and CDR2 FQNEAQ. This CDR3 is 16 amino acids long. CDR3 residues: CASSLKEYTMNTEAFF. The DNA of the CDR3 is TGTGCCAGCAGCTTAAAGGAGTACACCATGAACACTGAAGCTTTCTTT.

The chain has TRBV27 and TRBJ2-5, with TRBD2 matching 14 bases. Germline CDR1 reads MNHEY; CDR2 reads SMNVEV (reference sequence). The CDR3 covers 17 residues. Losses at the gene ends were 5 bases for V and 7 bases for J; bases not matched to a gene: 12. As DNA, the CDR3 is TGTGCCAGCAGTCAACGACCCGGGACTAGCGGGAGTGGGACCCAGTACTTC. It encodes CASSQRPGTSGSGTQYF.

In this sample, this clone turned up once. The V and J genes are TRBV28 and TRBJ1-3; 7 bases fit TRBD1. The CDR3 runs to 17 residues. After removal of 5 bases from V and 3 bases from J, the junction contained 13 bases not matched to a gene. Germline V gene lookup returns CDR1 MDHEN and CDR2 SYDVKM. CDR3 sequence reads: CASSGSGQPLRGNTIYF. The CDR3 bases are TGTGCCAGCAGTGGCTCGGGACAGCCACTGCGTGGAAACACCATATATTTT.

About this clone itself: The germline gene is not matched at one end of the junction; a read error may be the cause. The CDR3 DNA is TGCGCCAGCATGATGGACTCCTACGAGCGGTACTTC. This codes for CASMMDSYERYF. The chain uses TRBV10-2 and TRBJ2-7; a possible D gene is TRBD2 (5 bases). This CDR3 region has 12 residues. Germline V gene sequence: CDR1 WSHSY, CDR2 SAAADI.

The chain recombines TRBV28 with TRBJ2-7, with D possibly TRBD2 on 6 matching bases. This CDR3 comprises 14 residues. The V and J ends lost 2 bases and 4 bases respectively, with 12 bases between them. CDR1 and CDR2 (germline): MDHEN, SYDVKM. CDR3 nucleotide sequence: TGTGCCAGCAGTTTAACCGGGAGAACTTACGAGCAGTACTTC. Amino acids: CASSLTGRTYEQYF.

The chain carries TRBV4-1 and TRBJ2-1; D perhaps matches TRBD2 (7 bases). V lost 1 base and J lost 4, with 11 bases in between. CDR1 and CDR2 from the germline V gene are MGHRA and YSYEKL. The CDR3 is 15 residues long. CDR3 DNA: TGCGCCAGCAGCCAAGGGGGGGGGCTATACAATGAGCAGTTCTTC. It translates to CASSQGGGLYNEQFF.

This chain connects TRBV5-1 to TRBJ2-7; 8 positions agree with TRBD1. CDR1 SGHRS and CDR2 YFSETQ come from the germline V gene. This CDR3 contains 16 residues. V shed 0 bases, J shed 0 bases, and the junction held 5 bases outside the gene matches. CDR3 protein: CASSLAGTGSSYEQYF. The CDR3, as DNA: TGCGCCAGCAGCTTGGCAGGGACAGGTAGCTCCTACGAGCAGTACTTC.

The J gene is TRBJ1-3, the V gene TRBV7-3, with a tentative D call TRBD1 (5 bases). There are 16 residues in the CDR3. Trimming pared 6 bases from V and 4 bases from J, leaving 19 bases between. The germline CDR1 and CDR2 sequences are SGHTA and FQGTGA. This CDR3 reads CASRPAGGRGGNTIYF. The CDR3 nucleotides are TGTGCCAGCAGGCCAGCGGGGGGGAGGGGAGGAAACACCATATATTTT.

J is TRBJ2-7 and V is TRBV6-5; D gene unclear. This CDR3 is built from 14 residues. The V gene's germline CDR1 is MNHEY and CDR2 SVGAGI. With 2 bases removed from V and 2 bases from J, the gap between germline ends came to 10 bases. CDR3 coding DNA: TGTGCCAGCAGTTACGATTGGCAGACCTACGAGCAGTACTTC. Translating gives CASSYDWQTYEQYF.

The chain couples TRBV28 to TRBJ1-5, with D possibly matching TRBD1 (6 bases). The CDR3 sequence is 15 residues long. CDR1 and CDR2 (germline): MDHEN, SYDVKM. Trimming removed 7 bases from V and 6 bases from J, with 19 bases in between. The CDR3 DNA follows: TGTGCCAGCACCAAAACCGGGGCAGGGGCTCAGCCCCAGCATTTT. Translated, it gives CASTKTGAGAQPQHF.

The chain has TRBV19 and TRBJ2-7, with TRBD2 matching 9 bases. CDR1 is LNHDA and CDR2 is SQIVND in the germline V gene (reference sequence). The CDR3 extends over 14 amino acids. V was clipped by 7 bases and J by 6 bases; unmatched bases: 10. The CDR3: CASKEGLAFAEQYF. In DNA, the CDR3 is TGTGCCAGTAAAGAAGGACTAGCGTTCGCCGAGCAGTACTTC.

The CDR3 loop reads CASTLTPQETQYF. The CDR3, as DNA: TGTGCCAGCACCCTAACCCCACAAGAGACCCAGTACTTC. V gene TRBV18 combines with J gene TRBJ2-5, with no clear D. CDR3 size: 13 residues. Trimming cost V 8 bases and J 2 bases, with 12 bases left between them. The V gene's germline CDR1 is KGHSH and CDR2 LQKENI. Combining the CDR3 with reference TRBV18 and TRBJ2-5 gives the whole variable domain NAGVMQNPRHLVRRRGQEARLRCSPMKGHSHVYWYRQLPEEGLKFMVYLQKENIIDESGMPKERFSAEFPKEGPSILRIQQVVRGDSAAYFCASTLTPQETQYFGPGTRLLVL.

CDR3 sequence (DNA): TGTGCCAGCAGCCAAGATGTTGGACTAGCGGCTACTCGAGATACGCAGTATTTT. This gives the protein CASSQDVGLAATRDTQYF. The genes are TRBV4-2 and TRBJ2-3; 10 bases match TRBD2. From germline, CDR1 is LGHNA and CDR2 YNFKEQ. The CDR3 sequence is 18 residues long. V shed 0 bases and J 5 bases; nucleotides not matched to a gene: 11.

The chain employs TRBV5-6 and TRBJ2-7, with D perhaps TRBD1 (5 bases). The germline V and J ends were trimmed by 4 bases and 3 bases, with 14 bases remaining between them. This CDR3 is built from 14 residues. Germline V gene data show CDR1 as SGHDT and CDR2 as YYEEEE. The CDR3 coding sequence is TGTGCCAGCAGCCCCCCGAGACAGATCTACGAGCAGTACTTC. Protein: CASSPPRQIYEQYF.

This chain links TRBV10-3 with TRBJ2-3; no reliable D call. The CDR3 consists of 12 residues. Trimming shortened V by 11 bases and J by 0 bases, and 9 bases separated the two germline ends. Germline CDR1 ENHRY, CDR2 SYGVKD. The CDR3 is CASQASTDTQYF. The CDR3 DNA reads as TGTGCCTCCCAAGCTAGCACAGATACGCAGTATTTT.

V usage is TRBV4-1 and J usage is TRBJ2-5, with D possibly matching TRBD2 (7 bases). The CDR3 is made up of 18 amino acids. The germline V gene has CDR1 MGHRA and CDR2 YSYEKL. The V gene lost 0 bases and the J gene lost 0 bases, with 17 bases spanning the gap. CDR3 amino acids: CASSQEKPGGADQETQYF. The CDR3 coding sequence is TGCGCCAGCAGCCAAGAAAAACCGGGGGGCGCAGACCAAGAGACCCAGTACTTC.

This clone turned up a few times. As DNA, the CDR3 is TGCGCCATCGGACAGGGACGAGAGCAGTACTTC. Protein sequence: CAIGQGREQYF. This chain joins TRBV10-2 and TRBJ2-5; 8 bases line up with TRBD1. In germline, CDR1 is WSHSY, CDR2 SAAADI. Trimming cost V 10 bases and J 11 bases; bases outside gene matches: 9. This CDR3 contains 11 residues.

For the CDR3, the DNA is TGTGCCAGCAGCGATGGAGCCGGGGAGCTGTTTTTT. It yields the protein CASSDGAGELFF. The J gene is TRBJ2-2, the V gene TRBV13; the D is unclear. V lost 5 bases to trimming and J lost 6 bases, with 7 bases between them. This CDR3 region has 12 residues. Germline V gene sequence: CDR1 PRHDT, CDR2 FYEKMQ (reference sequence).

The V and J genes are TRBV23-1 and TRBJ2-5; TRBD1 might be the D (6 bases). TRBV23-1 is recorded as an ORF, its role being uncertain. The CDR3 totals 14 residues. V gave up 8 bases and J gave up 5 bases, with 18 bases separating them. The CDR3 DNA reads TGCGCCAGCGGCAGGACACCTACAGGGGAGACCCAGTACTTC. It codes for CASGRTPTGETQYF.

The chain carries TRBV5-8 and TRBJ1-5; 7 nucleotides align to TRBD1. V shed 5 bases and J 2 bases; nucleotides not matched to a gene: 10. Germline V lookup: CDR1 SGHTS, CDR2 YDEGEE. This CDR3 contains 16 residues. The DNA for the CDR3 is TGTGCCAGCAGGATGCCCACAGGACAGGGCAATCAGCCCCAGCATTTT. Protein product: CASRMPTGQGNQPQHF.

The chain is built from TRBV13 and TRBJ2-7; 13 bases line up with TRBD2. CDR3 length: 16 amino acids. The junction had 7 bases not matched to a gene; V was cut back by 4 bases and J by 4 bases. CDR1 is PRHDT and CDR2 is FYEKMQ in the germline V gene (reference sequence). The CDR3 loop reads CASSSQGTSGVYEQYF. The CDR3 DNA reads TGTGCCAGCAGCTCCCAAGGGACTAGCGGGGTATACGAGCAGTACTTC. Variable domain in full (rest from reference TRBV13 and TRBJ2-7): AAGVIQSPRHLIKEKRETATLKCYPIPRHDTVYWYQQGPGQDPQFLISFYEKMQSDKGSIPDRFSAQQFSDYHSELNMSSLELGDSALYFCASSSQGTSGVYEQYFGPGTRLTVT.

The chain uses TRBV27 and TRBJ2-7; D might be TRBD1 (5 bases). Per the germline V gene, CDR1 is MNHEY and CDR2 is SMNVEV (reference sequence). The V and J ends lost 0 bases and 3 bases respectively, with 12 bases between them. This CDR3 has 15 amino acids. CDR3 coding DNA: TGTGCCAGCAGTTTATCGGGGCAGGTTCTCTACGAGCAGTACTTC. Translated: CASSLSGQVLYEQYF.

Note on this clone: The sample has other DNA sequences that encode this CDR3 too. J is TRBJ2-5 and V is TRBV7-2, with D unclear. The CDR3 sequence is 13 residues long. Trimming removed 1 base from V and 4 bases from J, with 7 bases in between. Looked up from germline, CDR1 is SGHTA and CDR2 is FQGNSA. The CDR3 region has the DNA TGTGCCAGCAGCTTAGTGTTCGGAGAGACCCAGTACTTC. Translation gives CASSLVFGETQYF.

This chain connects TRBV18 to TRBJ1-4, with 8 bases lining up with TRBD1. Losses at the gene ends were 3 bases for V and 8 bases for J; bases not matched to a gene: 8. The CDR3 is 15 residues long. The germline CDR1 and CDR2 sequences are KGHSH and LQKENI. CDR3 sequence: CASSPFGQGQEKLFF. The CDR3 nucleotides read TGTGCCAGCTCACCCTTCGGACAGGGCCAGGAAAAACTGTTTTTT.